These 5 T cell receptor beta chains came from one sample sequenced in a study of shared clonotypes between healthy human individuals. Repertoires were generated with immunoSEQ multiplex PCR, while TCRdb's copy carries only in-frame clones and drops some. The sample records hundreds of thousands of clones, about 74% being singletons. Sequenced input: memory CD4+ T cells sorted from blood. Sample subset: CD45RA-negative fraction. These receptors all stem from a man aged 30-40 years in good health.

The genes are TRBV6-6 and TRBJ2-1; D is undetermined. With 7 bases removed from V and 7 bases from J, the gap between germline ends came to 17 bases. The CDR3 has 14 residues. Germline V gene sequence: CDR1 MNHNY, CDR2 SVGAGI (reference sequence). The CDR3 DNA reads TGTGCCAGCATATCGACAAGCTACAGTAATGAGCAGTTCTTC. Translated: CASISTSYSNEQFF.

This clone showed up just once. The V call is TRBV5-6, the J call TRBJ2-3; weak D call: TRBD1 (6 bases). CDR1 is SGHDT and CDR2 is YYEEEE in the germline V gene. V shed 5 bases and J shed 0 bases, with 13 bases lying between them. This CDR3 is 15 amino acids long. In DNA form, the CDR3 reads TGTGCCAGCAGTACTGGACAGTTTAGCACAGATACGCAGTATTTT. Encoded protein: CASSTGQFSTDTQYF.

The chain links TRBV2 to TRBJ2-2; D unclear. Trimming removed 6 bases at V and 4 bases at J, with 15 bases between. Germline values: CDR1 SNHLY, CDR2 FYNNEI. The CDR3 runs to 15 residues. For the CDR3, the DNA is TGTGCCAGCAGATCACTAAGAGTAGGCACCGGGGAGCTGTTTTTT. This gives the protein CASRSLRVGTGELFF.

The CDR3 loop reads CAGRAAATGELFF. In nucleotides, the CDR3 is TGTGCCGGCCGGGCCGCGGCAACCGGGGAGCTGTTTTTT. This chain connects TRBV28 to TRBJ2-2; D gene unclear. The germline CDR1 and CDR2 sequences are MDHEN and SYDVKM. This CDR3 spans 13 amino acids. V was cut by 11 bases and J by 5 bases, with 15 bases left in between. Full variable domain (outside the CDR3, taken from reference TRBV28 and TRBJ2-2): DVKVTQSSRYLVKRTGEKVFLECVQDMDHENMFWYRQDPGLGLRLIYFSYDVKMKEKGDIPEGYSVSREKKERFSLILESASTNQTSMYLCAGRAAATGELFFGEGSRLTVL.

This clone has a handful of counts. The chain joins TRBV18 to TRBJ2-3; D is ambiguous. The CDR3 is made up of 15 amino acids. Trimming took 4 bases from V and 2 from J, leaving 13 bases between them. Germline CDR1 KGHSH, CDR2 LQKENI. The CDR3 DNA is TGTGCCAGCTCACTTACCCCTACGACCACAGATACGCAGTATTTT. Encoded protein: CASSLTPTTTDTQYF.